The 26 T cell receptor beta chains given below trace back to one sample, sequenced in a study of breast tumors, draining lymph nodes, adjacent tissues. Each CDR3 protein gets one entry after TCRdb re-called the multiplex PCR reads with MiXCR. The sample contains approximately 63,000 distinct CDR3 sequences, less than 60% of which appear only once. The sample comprised breast tumor tissue. These receptors all stem from a female donor with breast cancer. Some clones in this sample may be carry-over from other donors' samples.

This clonotype was counted at least ten times. The chain combines TRBV7-2 with TRBJ1-5, with TRBD1 as a possible D gene (6 bases). This CDR3 is 15 amino acids long. Germline V gene sequence: CDR1 SGHTA, CDR2 FQGNSA. The ends were cut back, 1 base at V and 5 bases at J, with 12 bases in the middle. The CDR3 nucleotides are TGTGCCAGCAGCTTAGATGCGGGGGGCCATCAGCCCCAGCATTTT. Translation gives CASSLDAGGHQPQHF. Based on the CDR3 plus reference TRBV7-2 and TRBJ1-5, the full variable domain is GAGVSQSPSNKVTEKGKDVELRCDPISGHTALYWYRQSLGQGLEFLIYFQGNSAPDKSGLPSDRFSAERTGGSVSTLTIQRTQQEDSAVYLCASSLDAGGHQPQHFGDGTRLSIL.

In this sample, this clonotype is large. V usage is TRBV7-2 and J usage is TRBJ2-6; D call uncertain. The CDR3 has 14 amino acids. The germline V gene has CDR1 SGHTA and CDR2 FQGNSA. V lost 2 bases and J 2 bases, leaving 4 bases between the germline ends. The CDR3 DNA reads TGTGCCAGCAGCTTATACCCTGGGGCCAACGTCCTGACTTTC. It translates to CASSLYPGANVLTF. Supplemented by reference TRBV7-2 and TRBJ2-6, the full variable domain reads GAGVSQSPSNKVTEKGKDVELRCDPISGHTALYWYRQSLGQGLEFLIYFQGNSAPDKSGLPSDRFSAERTGGSVSTLTIQRTQQEDSAVYLCASSLYPGANVLTFGAGSRLTVL.

This clonotype was seen many times. This chain joins TRBV7-9 and TRBJ2-5; the D is unclear. The CDR3 consists of 14 residues. The germline V gene has CDR1 SEHNR and CDR2 FQNEAQ (reference sequence). The V gene lost 5 bases and the J gene lost 2 bases, with 12 bases spanning the gap. For the CDR3, the DNA is TGTGCCAGCAGCCGCTATGGCCAGCAAGAGACCCAGTACTTC. It codes for CASSRYGQQETQYF.

This clonotype is labeled medium-sized (0.01 to 0.1%). This rearrangement joins TRBV19 to TRBJ2-2, with 8 bases aligning to TRBD2. Trimming cost V 4 bases and J 4 bases; bases outside gene matches: 5. Germline CDR1 reads LNHDA; CDR2 reads SQIVND (reference sequence). This CDR3 is built from 15 residues. This CDR3 is CASSRAGATTGELFF. Here the CDR3 DNA reads TGTGCCAGTAGTAGAGCGGGAGCGACCACCGGGGAGCTGTTTTTT.

This clonotype was picked up a small number of times. This could be a read error, since a much larger clone is one nucleotide away. The V and J genes are TRBV5-1 and TRBJ1-2; 8 bases are shared with TRBD1. The V and J ends lost 0 bases and 8 bases, in that order; junction bases with no gene match: 6. CDR3 length equals 14 residues. Germline V CDR1 and CDR2: SGHRS, YFSETQ. The CDR3 region is CASSLGQGTDGYTF. The CDR3 nucleotides are TGCGCCAGCAGCTTGGGACAGGGGACAGACGGCTACACCTTC.

This clonotype was detected ten times or more. This may stem from a read error, because a much larger clone lies one nucleotide away. CDR3 DNA sequence: TGTGCCAGCAGTCCAGGGTATAATTCACCCCTCCACTTT. Its translation: CASSPGYNSPLHF. The chain employs TRBV6-6 and TRBJ1-6; D is possibly TRBD1 (5 bases). V gave up 5 bases and J gave up 4 bases, with 6 bases separating them. Per the germline V gene, CDR1 is MNHNY and CDR2 is SVGAGI (reference sequence). The CDR3 loop spans 13 amino acids.

On this clonotype itself: A single base separates this from a much larger clone, so it may be a read error. The V call is TRBV11-3, the J call TRBJ2-2; 9 bases are a match to TRBD2. There are 14 residues in the CDR3. Per germline, CDR1 SGHNT and CDR2 YENEEA. This chain's CDR3 is CASGLAGVRGELFF. The DNA of the CDR3 is TGTGCCAGCGGCTTAGCGGGAGTGCGAGGGGAGCTGTTTTTT.

V and J are TRBV9 and TRBJ2-3; D is perhaps TRBD1 (6 bases). This CDR3 comprises 13 residues. CDR1 is SGDLS, CDR2 YYNGEE, per germline. V lost 0 bases, J lost 4 bases, and 6 bases lay in between. The CDR3 loop is CASSVEGADTQYF. CDR3 bases: TGTGCCAGCAGCGTAGAGGGGGCAGATACGCAGTATTTT.

V usage is TRBV7-2 and J usage is TRBJ2-5, with TRBD2 matching 8 bases. The CDR3 is 14 residues long. Germline V lookup: CDR1 SGHTA, CDR2 FQGNSA. V lost 6 bases, J lost 3 bases, and 6 bases stayed unmatched. Here the CDR3 reads CASSSGTRKETQYF. The CDR3 coding sequence is TGTGCCAGCAGTTCCGGGACTAGAAAAGAGACCCAGTACTTC.

This clonotype was observed a single time. The J gene is TRBJ2-1, the V gene TRBV25-1; D may be TRBD1 or TRBD2 (5 bases each). The CDR3 consists of 17 residues. Germline CDR1 is MGHDK and CDR2 is SYGVNS. V dropped 3 bases and J dropped 8 bases, with 23 bases sitting between them. The CDR3 nucleotides read TGTGCCAGCAGTGACCTTGGCCGGGGCTCCTGCTTAGATGAGCAGTTCTTC. This codes for CASSDLGRGSCLDEQFF.

There are many counts of this clonotype. The gene calls are TRBV2 and TRBJ1-5; no clear D. The length of the CDR3 is 14 residues. Germline lookup yields CDR1 SNHLY and CDR2 FYNNEI. V was clipped by 8 bases and J by 0 bases, with 11 bases between them. CDR3 sequence reads: CASAPSYSNQPQHF. CDR3 coding DNA: TGTGCCAGCGCTCCCTCATATAGCAATCAGCCCCAGCATTTT.

This clonotype came up many times. The chain carries TRBV3-1 and TRBJ2-1; TRBD2 agrees at 14 bases. The length of the CDR3 is 17 residues. The junction had 7 bases not matched to a gene; V was cut back by 5 bases and J by 4 bases. Germline V lookup: CDR1 LGHDT, CDR2 YNNKEL (reference sequence). CDR3: CASSVGTSGGLYNEQFF. CDR3 bases: TGTGCCAGCAGCGTAGGGACTAGCGGGGGTCTTTACAATGAGCAGTTCTTC.

This clonotype qualifies as medium-sized. The chain employs TRBV7-6 and TRBJ2-2; D is possibly TRBD1 or TRBD2 (5 bases each). The CDR3 has 14 residues. The V end was cut by 5 bases, the J end by 0 bases, with 7 bases between. CDR1 is SGHVS and CDR2 is FNYEAQ in the germline V gene. CDR3 in DNA: TGTGCCAGCAGCAGGGACCCGAACACCGGGGAGCTGTTTTTT. Translation gives CASSRDPNTGELFF.

The chain uses TRBV7-2 and TRBJ1-4; TRBD1 agrees at 10 bases. CDR1 is SGHTA and CDR2 is FQGNSA in the germline V gene. V trimming: 5 bases; J trimming: 6 bases; junction bases outside the gene matches: 9. The CDR3 runs 16 residues. CDR3 residues: CASSVGAGTGDEKLFF. As DNA, the CDR3 is TGTGCCAGCAGCGTGGGGGCCGGGACAGGGGATGAAAAACTGTTTTTT.

This clonotype was observed many times. This sequence joins TRBV4-1 and TRBJ2-7; D is perhaps TRBD1 or TRBD2 (5 bases each). The germline gives CDR1 MGHRA, CDR2 YSYEKL. Trimming took 1 base from V and 5 from J, leaving 18 bases between them. The CDR3 covers 16 residues. The CDR3 reads CASSQGPAAGYDEQYF. CDR3 nucleotide sequence: TGCGCCAGCAGCCAAGGTCCAGCGGCAGGGTATGACGAGCAGTACTTC.

The sample holds many counts of this clonotype. A read error may explain this, as a much larger clone is one base away. V usage is TRBV7-2 and J usage is TRBJ1-4; a possible D gene is TRBD1 (6 bases). Germline assignment: CDR1 SGHTA and CDR2 FQGNSA. The CDR3 covers 16 residues. The DNA for the CDR3 is TGTGCCAACAGCTTAACCACCGGGACCAGGGGTGAAAAACTGTTTTTT. Its translation is CANSLTTGTRGEKLFF.

The J gene is TRBJ1-2, the V gene TRBV18; D unresolved. The CDR3 has 13 amino acids. CDR1 KGHSH and CDR2 LQKENI come from the germline V gene. V was clipped by 5 bases and J by 2 bases, with 9 bases between them. In nucleotides, the CDR3 is TGTGCCAGCTCAAAGGACGAGAACTATGGCTACACCTTC. This gives the protein CASSKDENYGYTF. The full variable domain, in which reference TRBV18 and TRBJ1-2 provide the parts outside the CDR3, is NAGVMQNPRHLVRRRGQEARLRCSPMKGHSHVYWYRQLPEEGLKFMVYLQKENIIDESGMPKERFSAEFPKEGPSILRIQQVVRGDSAAYFCASSKDENYGYTFGSGTRLTVV.

The rearrangement joins TRBV29-1 to TRBJ2-7; D gene unclear. The CDR3 consists of 11 residues. With 4 bases removed from V and 1 base from J, the gap between germline ends came to 5 bases. Germline V gene lookup returns CDR1 SQVTM and CDR2 ANQGSEA. CDR3 DNA: TGCAGCGTTGTTTGGTCCTACGAGCAGTACTTC. Amino acids: CSVVWSYEQYF.

The V gene is TRBV5-1, the J gene TRBJ2-5; 7 nucleotides align to TRBD1. The V gene's germline CDR1 is SGHRS and CDR2 YFSETQ. This CDR3 contains 15 residues. V lost 2 bases, J lost 4 bases, and 8 bases stayed unmatched. The CDR3 protein is CASSLGGQPGETQYF. The CDR3, as DNA: TGCGCCAGCAGCTTAGGGGGCCAGCCAGGAGAGACCCAGTACTTC.

The chain recombines TRBV2 with TRBJ2-2; D is unclear. This CDR3 has 14 residues. Germline V gene sequence: CDR1 SNHLY, CDR2 FYNNEI. V was shortened by 6 bases and J by 0 bases, with 8 bases between the two germline ends. DNA for the CDR3: TGTGCCAGCAGGACCCTAGCGAACACCGGGGAGCTGTTTTTT. It codes for CASRTLANTGELFF.

Only a few counts were recorded for this clonotype. V gene TRBV6-5 combines with J gene TRBJ1-5; the match to TRBD1 covers 8 bases. With 6 bases clipped from V and 1 base from J, the junction kept 5 bases outside the gene matches. CDR1 is MNHEY and CDR2 is SVGAGI in the germline V gene. The length of the CDR3 is 15 residues. CDR3 bases: TGTGCCAGCAGCACTACAGGGGGAAGCAATCAGCCCCAGCATTTT. Its protein product is CASSTTGGSNQPQHF.

This clonotype showed up many times. V gene TRBV11-3 combines with J gene TRBJ2-1, with 7 bases aligning to TRBD2. Germline V gene sequence: CDR1 SGHNT, CDR2 YENEEA. J lost 5 bases, V lost 5 bases, and 9 bases had no gene match. The CDR3 extends over 15 amino acids. CDR3 region: CASSALSLADNEQFF. CDR3 nucleotides: TGTGCCAGCAGCGCCCTGAGCCTAGCGGACAATGAGCAGTTCTTC.

There are many counts of this clonotype. The J gene is TRBJ2-1, the V gene TRBV5-8; D is possibly TRBD1 (6 bases). The germline gives CDR1 SGHTS, CDR2 YDEGEE. CDR3 length: 18 amino acids. The ends were cut back, 0 bases at V and 2 bases at J, with 18 bases in the middle. The CDR3 coding sequence is TGTGCCAGCAGCTTGGTTCGCAGGGGCGTCACTGCCTACAATGAGCAGTTCTTC. As protein: CASSLVRRGVTAYNEQFF. Combining the CDR3 with reference TRBV5-8 and TRBJ2-1 gives the whole variable domain EAGVTQSPTHLIKTRGQQATLRCSPISGHTSVYWYQQALGLGLQFLLWYDEGEERNRGNFPPRFSGRQFPNYSSELNVNALELEDSALYLCASSLVRRGVTAYNEQFFGPGTRLTVL.

At least ten counts were recorded for this clonotype. The V call is TRBV20-1, the J call TRBJ2-1; 12 positions agree with TRBD2. The CDR3 sequence is 19 residues long. Germline CDR1 reads DFQATT; CDR2 reads SNEGSKA (reference sequence). Trimming took 0 bases from V and 5 from J; bases not matched to a gene: 14. CDR3 sequence reads: CSARDQGTSGRSQDNEQFF. CDR3 nucleotide sequence: TGCAGTGCTAGAGATCAGGGGACTAGCGGGCGGTCTCAAGACAATGAGCAGTTCTTC.

This chain joins TRBV6-1 and TRBJ1-5, with D possibly matching TRBD1 (5 bases). The CDR3 extends over 17 amino acids. The ends were cut back, 5 bases at V and 0 bases at J, with 17 bases in the middle. The germline gives CDR1 MNHNS, CDR2 SASEGT. CDR3 in amino acids: CASSQPAAGNSNQPQHF. DNA for the CDR3: TGTGCCAGCAGTCAACCGGCGGCAGGGAATAGCAATCAGCCCCAGCATTTT.

The chain has TRBV24-1 and TRBJ2-2; D perhaps matches TRBD2 (5 bases). V was clipped by 4 bases and J by 5 bases, with 16 bases between them. Germline loops: CDR1 KGHDR, CDR2 SFDVKD. This CDR3 is 16 amino acids long. The CDR3 reads CATSDRASTGTGELFF. The CDR3, as DNA: TGTGCCACCAGTGACAGAGCTAGCACGGGTACCGGGGAGCTGTTTTTT.